This T cell receptor (beta chain) was retrieved from a study of cytomegalovirus exposure and HLA in healthy donors. Study results and caveats: The authors enumerated over 150 TCR beta chains as linked to cytomegalovirus. Using the classifier, cytomegalovirus status was reportedly diagnosed with high specificity and sensitivity. Most TCR sequences were seen very rarely across donors, but some public TCRs occurred in many.

The CDR3 contains 15 residues. Germline V gene sequence: CDR1 SGHTS, CDR2 YDEGEE. The ends were cut back, 0 bases at V and 4 bases at J, with 14 bases in the middle. Sequencing was performed with immunoSEQ multiplex PCR; in TCRdb, only in-frame clones are kept and a portion is missing. The sample records roughly 280,000 clones, approximately 86% being singletons. As to this clone: Its specificity is unknown.

The chain combines TRBV5-8 with TRBJ2-7; a possible D gene is TRBD1 (5 bases). Material for sequencing was PBMCs. This clonotype was obtained from a woman in her late teens or twenties in good health and CMV-seronegative. The CDR3 DNA sequence: TGTGCCAGCAGCTTGGCGGCAGGGCATAGGTACGAGCAGTACTTC. This sequence encodes CASSLAAGHRYEQYF.